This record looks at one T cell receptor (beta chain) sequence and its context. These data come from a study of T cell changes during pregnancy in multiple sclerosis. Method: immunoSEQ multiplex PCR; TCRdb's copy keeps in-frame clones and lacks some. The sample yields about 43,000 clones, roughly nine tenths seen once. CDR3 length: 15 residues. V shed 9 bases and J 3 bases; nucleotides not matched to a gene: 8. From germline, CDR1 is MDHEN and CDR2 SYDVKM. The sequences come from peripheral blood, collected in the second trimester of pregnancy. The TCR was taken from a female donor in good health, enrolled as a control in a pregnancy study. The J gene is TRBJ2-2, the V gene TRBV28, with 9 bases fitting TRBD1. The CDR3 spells CASTSDRGYTGELFF. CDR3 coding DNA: TGTGCCAGTACCTCGGACAGGGGCTACACCGGGGAGCTGTTTTTT.